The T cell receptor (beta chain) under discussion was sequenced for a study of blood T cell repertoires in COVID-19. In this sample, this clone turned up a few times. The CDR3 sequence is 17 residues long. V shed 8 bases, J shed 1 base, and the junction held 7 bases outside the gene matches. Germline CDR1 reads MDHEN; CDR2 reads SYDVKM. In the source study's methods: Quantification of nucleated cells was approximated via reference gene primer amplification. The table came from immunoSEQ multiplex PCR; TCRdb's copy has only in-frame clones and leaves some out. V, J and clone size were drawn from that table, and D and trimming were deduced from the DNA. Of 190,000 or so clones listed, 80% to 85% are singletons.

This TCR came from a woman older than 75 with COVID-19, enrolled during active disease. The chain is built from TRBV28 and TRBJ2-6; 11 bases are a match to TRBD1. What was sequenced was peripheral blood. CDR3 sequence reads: CASSSGQGASGANVLTF. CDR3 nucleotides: TGTGCCAGCTCTTCTGGACAGGGGGCTTCTGGGGCCAACGTCCTGACTTTC.